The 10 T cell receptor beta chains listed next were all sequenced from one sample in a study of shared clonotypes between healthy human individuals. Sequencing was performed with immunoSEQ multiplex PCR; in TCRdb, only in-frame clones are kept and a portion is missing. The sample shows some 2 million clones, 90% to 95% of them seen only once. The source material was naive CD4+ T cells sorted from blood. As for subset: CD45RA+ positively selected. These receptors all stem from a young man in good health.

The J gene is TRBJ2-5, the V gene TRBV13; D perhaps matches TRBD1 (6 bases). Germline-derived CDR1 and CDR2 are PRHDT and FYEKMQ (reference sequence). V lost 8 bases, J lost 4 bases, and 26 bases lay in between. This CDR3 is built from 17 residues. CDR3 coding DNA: TGTGCCAGCGGCCAGGGGAAGGGCAGCAAGAGGGTAGAGACCCAGTACTTC. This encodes CASGQGKGSKRVETQYF.

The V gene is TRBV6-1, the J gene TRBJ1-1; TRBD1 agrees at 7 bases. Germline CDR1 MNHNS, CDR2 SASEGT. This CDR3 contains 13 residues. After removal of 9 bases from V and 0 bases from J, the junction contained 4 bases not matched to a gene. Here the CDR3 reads CASKGQMNTEAFF. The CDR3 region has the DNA TGTGCCAGTAAGGGACAGATGAACACTGAAGCTTTCTTT.

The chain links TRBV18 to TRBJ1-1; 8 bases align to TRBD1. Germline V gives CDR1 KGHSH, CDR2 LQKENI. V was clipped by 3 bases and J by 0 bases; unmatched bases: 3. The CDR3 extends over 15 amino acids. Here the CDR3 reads CASSPVTGVNTEAFF. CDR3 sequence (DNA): TGTGCCAGCTCACCGGTGACAGGGGTGAACACTGAAGCTTTCTTT.

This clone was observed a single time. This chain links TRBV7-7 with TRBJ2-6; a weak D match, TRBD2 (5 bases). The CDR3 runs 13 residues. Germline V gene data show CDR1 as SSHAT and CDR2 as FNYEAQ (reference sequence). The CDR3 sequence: CASAFPGANVLTF. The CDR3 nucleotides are TGTGCTAGCGCGTTCCCTGGGGCCAACGTCCTGACTTTC.

The CDR3 here is CAISESVVEEQFF. As DNA, the CDR3 is TGTGCCATCAGTGAGTCGGTCGTGGAAGAGCAGTTCTTC. The chain links TRBV10-3 to TRBJ2-1; no clear D gene. CDR3 length: 13 residues. Germline values: CDR1 ENHRY, CDR2 SYGVKD. V dropped 0 bases and J dropped 10 bases, with 10 bases sitting between them.

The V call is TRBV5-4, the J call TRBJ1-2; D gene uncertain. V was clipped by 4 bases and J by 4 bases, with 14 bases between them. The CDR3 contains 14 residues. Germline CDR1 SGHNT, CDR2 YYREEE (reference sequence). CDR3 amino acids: CASSTSGFGYGYTF. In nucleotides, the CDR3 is TGTGCCAGCAGCACGTCCGGGTTCGGCTATGGCTACACCTTC.

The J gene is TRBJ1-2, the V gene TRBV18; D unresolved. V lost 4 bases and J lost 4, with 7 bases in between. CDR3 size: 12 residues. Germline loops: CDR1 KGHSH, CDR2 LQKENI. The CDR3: CASSLEGYGYTF. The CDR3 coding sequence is TGTGCCAGCTCACTCGAAGGCTATGGCTACACCTTC.

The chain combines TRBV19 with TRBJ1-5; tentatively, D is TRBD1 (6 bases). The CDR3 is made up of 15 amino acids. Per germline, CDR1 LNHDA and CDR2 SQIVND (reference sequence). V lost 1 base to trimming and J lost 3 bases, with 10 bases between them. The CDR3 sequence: CASSIAYRDNQPQHF. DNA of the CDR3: TGTGCCAGTAGTATAGCCTACAGGGACAATCAGCCCCAGCATTTT.

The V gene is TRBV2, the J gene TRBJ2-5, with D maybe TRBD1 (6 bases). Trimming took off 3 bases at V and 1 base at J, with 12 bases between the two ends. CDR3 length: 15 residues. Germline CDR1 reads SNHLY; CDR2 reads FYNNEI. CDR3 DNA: TGTGCCAGCAGTGAGGGGCAGGGGCCCCAAGAGACCCAGTACTTC. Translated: CASSEGQGPQETQYF.

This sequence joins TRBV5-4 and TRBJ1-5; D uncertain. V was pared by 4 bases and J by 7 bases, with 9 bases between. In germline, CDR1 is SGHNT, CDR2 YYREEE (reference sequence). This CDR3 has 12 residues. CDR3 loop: CASSQEGQPQHF. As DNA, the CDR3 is TGTGCCAGCAGCCAAGAGGGACAGCCCCAGCATTTT.